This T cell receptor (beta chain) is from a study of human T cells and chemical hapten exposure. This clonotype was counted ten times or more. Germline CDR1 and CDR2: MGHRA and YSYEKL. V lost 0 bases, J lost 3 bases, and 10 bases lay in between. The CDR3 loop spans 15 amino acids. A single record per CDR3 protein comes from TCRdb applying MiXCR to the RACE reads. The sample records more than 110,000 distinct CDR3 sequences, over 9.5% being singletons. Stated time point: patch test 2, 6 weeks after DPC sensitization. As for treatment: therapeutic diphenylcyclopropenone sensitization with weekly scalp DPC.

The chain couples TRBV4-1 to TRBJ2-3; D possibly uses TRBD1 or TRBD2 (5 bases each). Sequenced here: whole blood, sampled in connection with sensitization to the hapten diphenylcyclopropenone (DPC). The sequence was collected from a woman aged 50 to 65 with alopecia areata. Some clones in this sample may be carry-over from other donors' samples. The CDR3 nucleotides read TGCGCCAGCAGCCAAGACGGGACGAAAACAGATACGCAGTATTTT. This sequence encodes CASSQDGTKTDTQYF.